This TCR beta chain derives from a study of T-cell memory formation after mild COVID-19. Trimming took 4 bases from V and 2 from J, leaving 15 bases between them. The V gene's germline CDR1 is SGHRS and CDR2 YFSETQ. There are 15 residues in the CDR3. After 5'RACE with constant-segment primers, TCR alpha and TCR beta cDNA libraries carrying sample barcodes and UMIs were obtained. Using its own MiXCR run on the 5' RACE reads, TCRdb lists one record per CDR3 protein. The table has some 250,000 distinct CDR3 sequences, 9.4% seen once; the top ten hold 20% to 25%. Study-wide findings and caveats: Shrinking CD4+ clones resided mostly in CM and EM, and CD8+ ones in EMRA.

On this clonotype: Its target is not known.

The V and J genes are TRBV5-1 and TRBJ2-5; a possible D gene is TRBD1 (7 bases). The receptor's source is a young man who had mild COVID-19 (a few samples of this study predate the infection). Cell type and time point are not known. The material sequenced was PBMCs or a T cell subset sorted from them (not recorded which). CDR3 sequence (DNA): TGCGCCAGCAGCGCCGGAGGGACAGCTCAAGAGACCCAGTACTTC. Its protein product is CASSAGGTAQETQYF.